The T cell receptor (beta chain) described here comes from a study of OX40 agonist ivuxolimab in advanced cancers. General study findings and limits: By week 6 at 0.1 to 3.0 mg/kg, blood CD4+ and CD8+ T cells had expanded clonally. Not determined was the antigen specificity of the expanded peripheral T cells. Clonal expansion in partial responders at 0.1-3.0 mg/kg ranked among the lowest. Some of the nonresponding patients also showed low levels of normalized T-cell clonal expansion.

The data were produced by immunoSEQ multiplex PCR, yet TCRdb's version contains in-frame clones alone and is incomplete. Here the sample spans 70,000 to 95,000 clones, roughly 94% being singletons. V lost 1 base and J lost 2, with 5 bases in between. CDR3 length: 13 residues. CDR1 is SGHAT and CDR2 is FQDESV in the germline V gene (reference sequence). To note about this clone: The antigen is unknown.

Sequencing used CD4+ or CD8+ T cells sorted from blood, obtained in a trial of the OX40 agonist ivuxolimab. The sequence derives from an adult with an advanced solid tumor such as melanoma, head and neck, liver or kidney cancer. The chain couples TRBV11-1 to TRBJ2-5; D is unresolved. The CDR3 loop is CASSLGGQETQYF. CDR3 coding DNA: TGTGCCAGCAGCTTAGGGGGACAAGAGACCCAGTACTTC.